This T cell receptor beta chain came from a study of blood T cell repertoires in COVID-19. The study assigned cohorts using participant-reported clinical history. Trimming removed 5 bases from V and 2 bases from J; junction bases left unmatched: 12. The CDR3 is 17 amino acids. Germline loops: CDR1 MNHEY, CDR2 SVGEGT. How the authors handled the data: Reference gene primer amplification gave estimated nucleated cell counts. Only in-frame clones appear in the TCRdb table, and some are missing; sequencing was by immunoSEQ multiplex PCR. V and J calls and clone size are copied from that table; D and trimming were computed from the DNA. The sample has fewer than 250,000 clones, more than 65% seen once.

This chain joins TRBV6-2 or TRBV6-3 and TRBJ2-3, with TRBD2 matching over 8 bases. This TCR derives from a woman aged 45-60 years with acute COVID-19. Material for sequencing was PBMCs or T cells enriched from blood (not recorded which). The CDR3 is CASSPEVVAGTTDTQYF. CDR3 DNA: TGTGCCAGCAGTCCCGAGGTCGTAGCGGGGACCACAGATACGCAGTATTTT.